The next 7 T cell receptor beta chains were all read from a single sample in a study of control samples from healthy donors and cancer patients. Assay used: immunoSEQ multiplex PCR; TCRdb lists only in-frame clones, some missing. The sample includes some 45,000 clones, approximately 82% of them seen just once. The sample comprised blood. These receptors all stem from a man aged 55 to 70 in good health.

V gene TRBV5-6 combines with J gene TRBJ1-6, with TRBD1 matching over 7 bases. The V segment lost 4 bases and the J segment 7 bases; nucleotides outside the gene matches: 8. The CDR3 spans 15 residues. From germline, CDR1 is SGHDT and CDR2 YYEEEE. CDR3: CASSARQGPNSPLHF. As DNA, the CDR3 is TGTGCCAGCAGCGCAAGACAGGGCCCCAATTCACCCCTCCACTTT.

This clone turned up a few times. CDR3 in amino acids: CAWSLTGGGEQFF. CDR3 in DNA: TGTGCCTGGAGTCTTACGGGAGGGGGCGAGCAGTTCTTC. J is TRBJ2-1 and V is TRBV30; D is possibly TRBD2 (8 bases). CDR3 size: 13 residues. The V gene lost 2 bases and the J gene lost 10 bases, with 15 bases spanning the gap. Germline V gives CDR1 GTSNPN, CDR2 SVGIG (reference sequence).

This chain uses TRBV18 with TRBJ2-3; D not certain. The CDR3 length is 17 residues. Per germline, CDR1 KGHSH and CDR2 LQKENI. The ends were cut back, 4 bases at V and 1 base at J, with 18 bases in the middle. The CDR3 DNA is TGTGCCAGCTCACTCTCAAAAAGGAGTTCCCGCACAGATACGCAGTATTTT. Its translation is CASSLSKRSSRTDTQYF.

The genes are TRBV14 and TRBJ1-1; TRBD1 is a possible D gene (6 bases). The CDR3 extends over 14 amino acids. Trimming took off 6 bases at V and 3 bases at J, with 14 bases between the two ends. Germline CDR1 and CDR2: SGHDN and FVKESK. The CDR3 protein is CASSKTGVDTEAFF. DNA of the CDR3: TGTGCCAGCAGTAAGACAGGTGTGGACACTGAAGCTTTCTTT.

This sequence joins TRBV7-2 and TRBJ1-5, with 7 bases fitting TRBD1. Trimming removed 2 bases from V and 11 bases from J; junction bases left unmatched: 12. CDR3 size: 15 residues. Looked up from germline, CDR1 is SGHTA and CDR2 is FQGNSA. As DNA, the CDR3 is TGTGCCAGCAGCTTAACGACAGGGACCATCGAGGCCCAGCATTTT. This translates into CASSLTTGTIEAQHF.

This chain connects TRBV30 to TRBJ1-5; 9 nucleotides line up with TRBD1. The junction had 8 bases not matched to a gene; V was cut back by 5 bases and J by 0 bases. Per germline, CDR1 GTSNPN and CDR2 SVGIG (reference sequence). The CDR3 has 16 residues. CDR3: CAWSSRTGVSNQPQHF. CDR3 bases: TGTGCCTGGTCATCTCGGACAGGGGTTAGCAATCAGCCCCAGCATTTT. Drawing the rest from reference TRBV30 and TRBJ1-5, the complete variable domain is SQTIHQWPATLVQPVGSPLSLECTVEGTSNPNLYWYRQAAGRGLQLLFYSVGIGQISSEVPQNLSASRPQDRQFILSSKKLLLSDSGFYLCAWSSRTGVSNQPQHFGDGTRLSIL.

This clone was seen only once. The chain joins TRBV7-3 to TRBJ2-1, with a tentative D call TRBD2 (5 bases). Germline lookup yields CDR1 SGHTA and CDR2 FQGTGA. V lost 2 bases to trimming and J lost 0 bases, with 11 bases between them. The CDR3 is made up of 16 amino acids. The CDR3 DNA is TGTGCCAGCAGCTTAGTTTCTAGCCGCTCCTACAATGAGCAGTTCTTC. It translates to CASSLVSSRSYNEQFF.